This entry features one TCR beta chain sequence. Its cognate antigen is unknown. Using its own MiXCR run on the reads, TCRdb lists one record per CDR3 protein. The sample lists over 45,000 distinct CDR3 sequences; over 15% were seen once. The source of the sample is a study of T cell repertoires in cytomegalovirus infection. Overall study context: CMV epitopes that were recently identified and HLA-C-restricted were used alongside well-studied HLA-B-restricted ones. Carrying CMV and the relevant HLA type showed in public TCR beta signatures.

CDR3 length equals 16 residues. Germline V lookup: CDR1 SGHTA, CDR2 FQGNSA. V lost 7 bases and J 0 bases, leaving 16 bases between the germline ends. This specimen consisted of CD8+ T cells from cultured PBMCs, obtained from culture after CMV antigen stimulation. The chain uses TRBV7-2 and TRBJ2-1; no firm D call. The sequence derives from a human donor in good health (CMV status not recorded). Some clones in this sample may be carry-over from other donors' samples. CDR3 region: CASTLVPSSSYNEQFF. Here the CDR3 DNA reads TGTGCCAGCACCCTAGTTCCCAGCAGCTCCTACAATGAGCAGTTCTTC. Combining the CDR3 with reference TRBV7-2 and TRBJ2-1 gives the whole variable domain GAGVSQSPSNKVTEKGKDVELRCDPISGHTALYWYRQSLGQGLEFLIYFQGNSAPDKSGLPSDRFSAERTGGSVSTLTIQRTQQEDSAVYLCASTLVPSSSYNEQFFGPGTRLTVL.